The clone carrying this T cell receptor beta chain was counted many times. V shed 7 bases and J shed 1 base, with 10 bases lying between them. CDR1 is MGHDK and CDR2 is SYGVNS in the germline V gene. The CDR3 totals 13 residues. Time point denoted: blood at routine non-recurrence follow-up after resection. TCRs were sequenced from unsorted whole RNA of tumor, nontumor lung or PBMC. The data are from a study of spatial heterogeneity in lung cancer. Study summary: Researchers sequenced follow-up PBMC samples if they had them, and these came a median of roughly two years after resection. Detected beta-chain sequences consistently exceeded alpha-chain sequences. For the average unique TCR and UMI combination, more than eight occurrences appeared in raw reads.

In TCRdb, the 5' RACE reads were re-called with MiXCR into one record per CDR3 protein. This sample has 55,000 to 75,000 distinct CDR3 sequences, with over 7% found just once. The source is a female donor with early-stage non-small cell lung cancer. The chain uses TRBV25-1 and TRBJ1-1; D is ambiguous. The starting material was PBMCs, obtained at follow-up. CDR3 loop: CASISTANTEAFF. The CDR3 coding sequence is TGTGCCAGCATTTCTACAGCGAACACTGAAGCTTTCTTT.